The 24 T cell receptor beta chains reported below all come from one sample, sequenced in a study of blood T cell repertoires in COVID-19. TCRdb's copy holds only in-frame clones and misses some; the assay was immunoSEQ multiplex PCR. The profile covers around 250,000 clones, with around 84% appearing a single time and about 1.6% taken by the ten largest. The sequenced sample consisted of PBMCs or T cells enriched from blood (not recorded which). The receptors stem from a woman in her 50s who had recovered from COVID-19.

The chain has TRBV28 and TRBJ1-1, with TRBD1 matching 7 bases. V trimming: 4 bases; J trimming: 5 bases; junction bases outside the gene matches: 13. The CDR3 covers 16 residues. Per germline, CDR1 MDHEN and CDR2 SYDVKM. This chain's CDR3 is CASSSAQGPQSTEAFF. DNA of the CDR3: TGTGCCAGCAGTTCCGCACAGGGGCCGCAGTCTACTGAAGCTTTCTTT.

The CDR3 is CASSEEGDTQYF. In DNA form, the CDR3 reads TGTGCCAGCAGTGAGGAGGGGGATACGCAGTATTTT. The chain combines TRBV2 with TRBJ2-3, with TRBD2 as a possible D gene (6 bases). Germline CDR1 SNHLY, CDR2 FYNNEI. The CDR3 loop spans 12 amino acids. The germline V and J ends were trimmed by 3 bases and 6 bases, with 7 bases remaining between them.

The gene calls are TRBV7-6 and TRBJ2-3, with D tentatively TRBD1 (6 bases). Germline CDR1 reads SGHVS; CDR2 reads FNYEAQ. V dropped 6 bases and J dropped 4 bases, with 17 bases sitting between them. CDR3 size: 15 residues. Here the CDR3 DNA reads TGTGCCAGCAGTCCGAACTACAGGGAAGCAGATACGCAGTATTTT. It is translated as CASSPNYREADTQYF.

This chain connects TRBV5-1 to TRBJ1-1; D not certain. Trimming left V 5 bases short and J 2 bases short, with 10 bases between. Germline V lookup: CDR1 SGHRS, CDR2 YFSETQ. The CDR3 extends over 13 amino acids. CDR3 sequence (DNA): TGCGCCAGCAGGGTCCTGGCTAACACTGAAGCTTTCTTT. Protein sequence: CASRVLANTEAFF.

The chain combines TRBV29-1 with TRBJ1-2; the D gene is possibly TRBD1 (6 bases). CDR1 and CDR2 (germline): SQVTM, ANQGSEA. The CDR3 runs to 11 residues. The CDR3 sequence: CRGGDTNGYTF. DNA of the CDR3: TGCAGGGGGGGGGACACTAATGGCTACACCTTC.

The CDR3 reads CASRAGGTDTQYF. The CDR3 bases are TGTGCCAGCAGAGCGGGAGGCACAGATACGCAGTATTTT. The V and J genes are TRBV6-4 and TRBJ2-3; the match to TRBD2 covers 8 bases. Germline CDR1 and CDR2: MRHNA and SNTAGT. J lost 1 base, V lost 6 bases, and 0 bases had no gene match. The CDR3 contains 13 residues.

Note on this clone: Other DNA sequences in the same sample also yield this CDR3. This sequence joins TRBV7-3 and TRBJ2-7, with 8 bases that match TRBD2. V lost 5 bases to trimming and J lost 4 bases; unmatched junction nucleotides: 10. Germline V lookup: CDR1 SGHTA, CDR2 FQGTGA. This CDR3 contains 15 residues. DNA for the CDR3: TGTGCCAGCAGCGAGGCGGCGGGACTAGGGTACGAGCAGTACTTC. This gives the protein CASSEAAGLGYEQYF.

This chain uses TRBV3-1 (or the pseudogene TRBV3-2) with TRBJ2-6; perhaps TRBD1 as D (6 bases). Per the germline V gene, CDR1 is LGHDT and CDR2 is YNNKEL (reference sequence). The CDR3 is made up of 19 amino acids. Trimming shortened V by 0 bases and J by 0 bases, and 15 bases separated the two germline ends. In DNA form, the CDR3 reads TGTGCCAGCAGCCAAGATTCCCCAGGGGTGAGCTCTGGGGCCAACGTCCTGACTTTC. This codes for CASSQDSPGVSSGANVLTF.

The J gene is TRBJ2-7, the V gene TRBV11-2; TRBD2 aligns across 7 bases. V was pared by 5 bases and J by 0 bases, with 10 bases of the junction left unmatched. CDR3 size: 16 residues. Germline-derived CDR1 and CDR2 are SGHAT and FQNNGV. CDR3 nucleotide sequence: TGTGCCAGCAGCCCAATCCGACTAGCCCTCTCCTACGAGCAGTACTTC. The encoded protein is CASSPIRLALSYEQYF.

This chain connects TRBV28 to TRBJ1-2; D might be TRBD1 (5 bases). CDR3 size: 13 residues. Germline CDR1 and CDR2: MDHEN and SYDVKM. V gave up 2 bases and J gave up 7 bases, with 11 bases separating them. The CDR3 loop reads CASSLGQGLGYTF. Here the CDR3 DNA reads TGTGCCAGCAGTTTAGGCCAGGGCCTTGGCTACACCTTC.

V gene TRBV28 combines with J gene TRBJ2-2, with TRBD1 matching 9 bases. CDR1 and CDR2 (germline): MDHEN, SYDVKM. The CDR3 is made up of 15 amino acids. V was pared by 5 bases and J by 6 bases, with 7 bases of the junction left unmatched. CDR3 nucleotide sequence: TGTGCCAGCAGTCGACCGGGACAGGGCGCCGGGGAGCTGTTTTTT. The encoded protein is CASSRPGQGAGELFF.

The V call is TRBV18, the J call TRBJ2-2; 13 bases line up with TRBD2. CDR3 length: 17 amino acids. The V gene's germline CDR1 is KGHSH and CDR2 LQKENI. Trimming at V came to 3 bases and at J to 2 bases, leaving 3 bases not matched to a gene. In DNA, the CDR3 is TGTGCCAGCTCACCCGGGACTAGCGGGACCAACACCGGGGAGCTGTTTTTT. It codes for CASSPGTSGTNTGELFF. The full variable domain, completed using reference TRBV18 and TRBJ2-2, is NAGVMQNPRHLVRRRGQEARLRCSPMKGHSHVYWYRQLPEEGLKFMVYLQKENIIDESGMPKERFSAEFPKEGPSILRIQQVVRGDSAAYFCASSPGTSGTNTGELFFGEGSRLTVL.

V and J are TRBV18 and TRBJ1-4; 7 bases map to TRBD1. Germline CDR1 reads KGHSH; CDR2 reads LQKENI. J lost 0 bases, V lost 4 bases, and 5 bases had no gene match. The CDR3 length is 16 residues. CDR3 sequence (DNA): TGTGCCAGCTCACTCCAGACAGGGACAACTAATGAAAAACTGTTTTTT. Translated: CASSLQTGTTNEKLFF.

The J gene is TRBJ2-7, the V gene TRBV7-9, with 8 bases identical to TRBD2. The CDR3 consists of 14 residues. V was clipped by 7 bases and J by 1 base; unmatched bases: 6. The germline V gene encodes CDR1 SEHNR and CDR2 FQNEAQ (reference sequence). CDR3 region: CASTPAGVSYEQYF. The DNA for the CDR3 is TGTGCCAGCACGCCAGCGGGGGTATCCTACGAGCAGTACTTC.

The rearrangement links TRBV5-1 to TRBJ2-7, with 10 bases aligning to TRBD2. The V gene end was trimmed by 4 bases and the J gene end by 2 bases; junction bases not matched to a gene: 6. The V gene's germline CDR1 is SGHRS and CDR2 YFSETQ. The CDR3 is 15 residues long. CDR3: CASSIEREGPYEQYF. In DNA form, the CDR3 reads TGCGCCAGCAGCATAGAGCGGGAGGGCCCCTACGAGCAGTACTTC.

In this sample, this clone turned up once. The chain carries TRBV24-1 and TRBJ1-4, with TRBD1 as a possible D gene (5 bases). The CDR3 spans 13 residues. The germline CDR1 and CDR2 sequences are KGHDR and SFDVKD. V shed 3 bases and J shed 7 bases, with 8 bases lying between them. CDR3 amino acids: CATSDPGLEKLFF. CDR3 bases: TGTGCCACCAGTGATCCGGGACTTGAAAAACTGTTTTTT.

V and J are TRBV15 and TRBJ2-6, with D perhaps TRBD1 (6 bases). V was trimmed by 4 bases and J by 0 bases, leaving 10 bases between them. This CDR3 has 16 residues. Germline V gene sequence: CDR1 LNHNV, CDR2 YYDKDF (reference sequence). CDR3 coding DNA: TGTGCCACCAGCACCAGACAGGTCTCTGGGGCCAACGTCCTGACTTTC. This translates into CATSTRQVSGANVLTF. The complete variable domain, with remaining parts taken from reference TRBV15 and TRBJ2-6, reads DAMVIQNPRYQVTQFGKPVTLSCSQTLNHNVMYWYQQKSSQAPKLLFHYYDKDFNNEADTPDNFQSRRPNTSFCFLDIRSPGLGDTAMYLCATSTRQVSGANVLTFGAGSRLTVL.

The chain joins TRBV3-1 (or the pseudogene TRBV3-2) to TRBJ2-5; the match to TRBD2 covers 9 bases. In germline, CDR1 is LGHDT, CDR2 YNNKEL (reference sequence). The CDR3 runs 17 residues. Trimming took 1 base from V and 3 from J; bases not matched to a gene: 9. DNA for the CDR3: TGTGCCAGCAGCCAAGTCATCGCGGGACTAGCAGAAGAGACCCAGTACTTC. The encoded protein is CASSQVIAGLAEETQYF.

The chain uses TRBV4-1 and TRBJ2-1; TRBD2 agrees at 10 bases. Losses at the gene ends were 1 base for V and 5 bases for J; bases not matched to a gene: 2. The CDR3 spans 15 residues. Germline CDR1 and CDR2: MGHRA and YSYEKL. The CDR3 bases are TGCGCCAGCAGCCAAGTACTAGCGGGGAACAATGAGCAGTTCTTC. Its translation is CASSQVLAGNNEQFF.

The chain recombines TRBV5-1 with TRBJ2-1; TRBD2 matches at 9 bases. The CDR3 extends over 15 amino acids. V gave up 5 bases and J gave up 9 bases; unmatched junction bases: 12. Germline CDR1 reads SGHRS; CDR2 reads YFSETQ. In nucleotides, the CDR3 is TGCGCCAGCAGAAAGATAGCGGGAGACGGGGCTGAGCAGTTCTTC. Its translation: CASRKIAGDGAEQFF.

In DNA form, the CDR3 reads TGTGCCACCAGTGACCTAGCCAAAAACATTCAGTACTTC. It specifies CATSDLAKNIQYF. The chain combines TRBV24-1 with TRBJ2-4; D is undetermined. The CDR3 length is 13 residues. Germline CDR1 is KGHDR and CDR2 is SFDVKD. V shed 4 bases and J shed 0 bases, with 3 bases lying between them.

V usage is TRBV18 and J usage is TRBJ1-5, with TRBD1 identical over 7 bases. CDR1 and CDR2 (germline): KGHSH, LQKENI. The CDR3 spans 15 residues. The ends lost 1 base at V and 6 bases at J; junction bases unmatched: 6. In DNA form, the CDR3 reads TGTGCCAGCTCACCACTAGGACAGGAGGGTCAGCCCCAGCATTTT. It translates to CASSPLGQEGQPQHF.

The gene calls are TRBV10-2 and TRBJ1-1, with D unresolved. Trimming removed 6 bases from V and 3 bases from J, with 11 bases in between. The CDR3 is made up of 13 amino acids. Per the germline V gene, CDR1 is WSHSY and CDR2 is SAAADI. The CDR3 here is CASRTGYYTEAFF. CDR3 DNA: TGCGCCAGCAGGACTGGGTATTACACTGAAGCTTTCTTT.

This chain joins TRBV25-1 and TRBJ2-7, with 10 bases matching TRBD1. The CDR3 extends over 15 amino acids. The V segment lost 2 bases and the J segment 2 bases; nucleotides outside the gene matches: 3. The germline gives CDR1 MGHDK, CDR2 SYGVNS. The CDR3 protein is CASSERTGGPYEQYF. CDR3 sequence (DNA): TGTGCCAGCAGTGAAAGGACAGGGGGGCCCTACGAGCAGTACTTC.